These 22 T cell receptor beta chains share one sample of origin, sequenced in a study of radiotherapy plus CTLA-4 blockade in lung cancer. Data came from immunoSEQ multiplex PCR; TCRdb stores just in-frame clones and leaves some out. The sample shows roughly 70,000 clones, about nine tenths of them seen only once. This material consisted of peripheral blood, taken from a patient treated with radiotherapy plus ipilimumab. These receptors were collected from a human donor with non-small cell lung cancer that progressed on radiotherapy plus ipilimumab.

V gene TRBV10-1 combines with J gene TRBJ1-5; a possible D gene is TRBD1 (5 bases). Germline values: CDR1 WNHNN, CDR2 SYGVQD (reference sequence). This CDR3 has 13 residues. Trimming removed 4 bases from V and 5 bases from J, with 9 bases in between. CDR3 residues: CASSVTGDQPQHF. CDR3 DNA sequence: TGCGCCAGCAGTGTTACGGGGGATCAGCCCCAGCATTTT.

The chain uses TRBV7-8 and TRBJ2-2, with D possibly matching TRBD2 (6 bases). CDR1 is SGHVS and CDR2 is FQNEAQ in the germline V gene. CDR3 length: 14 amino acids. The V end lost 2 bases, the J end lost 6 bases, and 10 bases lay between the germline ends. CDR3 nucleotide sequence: TGTGCCAGCAGCTTAACGGGGGAGGCCGGGGAGCTGTTTTTT. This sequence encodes CASSLTGEAGELFF.

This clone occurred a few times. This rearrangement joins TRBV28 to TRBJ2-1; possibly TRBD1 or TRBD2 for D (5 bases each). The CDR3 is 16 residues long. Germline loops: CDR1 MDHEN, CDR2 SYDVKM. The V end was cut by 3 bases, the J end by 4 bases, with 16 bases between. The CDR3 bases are TGTGCCAGCAGTTTTATGGGGACCTTGGTGTACAATGAGCAGTTCTTC. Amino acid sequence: CASSFMGTLVYNEQFF.

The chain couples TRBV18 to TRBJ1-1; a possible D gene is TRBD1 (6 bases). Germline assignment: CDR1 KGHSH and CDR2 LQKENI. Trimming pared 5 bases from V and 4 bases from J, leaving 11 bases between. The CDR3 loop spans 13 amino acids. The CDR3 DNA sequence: TGTGCCAGCTCAGCTACAGGGCTCACTGAAGCTTTCTTT. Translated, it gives CASSATGLTEAFF. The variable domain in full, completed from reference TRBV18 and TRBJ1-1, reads NAGVMQNPRHLVRRRGQEARLRCSPMKGHSHVYWYRQLPEEGLKFMVYLQKENIIDESGMPKERFSAEFPKEGPSILRIQQVVRGDSAAYFCASSATGLTEAFFGQGTRLTVV.

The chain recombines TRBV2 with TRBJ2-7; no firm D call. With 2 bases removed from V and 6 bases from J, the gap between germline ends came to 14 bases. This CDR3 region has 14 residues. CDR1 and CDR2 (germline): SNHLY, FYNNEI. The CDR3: CASSEFLDWGEQYF. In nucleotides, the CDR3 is TGTGCCAGCAGTGAATTTCTCGATTGGGGCGAGCAGTACTTC.

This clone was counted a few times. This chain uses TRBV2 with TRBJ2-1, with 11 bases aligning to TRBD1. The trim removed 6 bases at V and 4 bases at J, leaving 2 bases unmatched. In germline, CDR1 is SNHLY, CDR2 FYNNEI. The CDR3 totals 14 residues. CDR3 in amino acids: CASRDRGLYNEQFF. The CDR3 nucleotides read TGTGCCAGCAGGGACAGGGGGCTATACAATGAGCAGTTCTTC. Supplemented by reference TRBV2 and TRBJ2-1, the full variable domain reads EPEVTQTPSHQVTQMGQEVILRCVPISNHLYFYWYRQILGQKVEFLVSFYNNEISEKSEIFDDQFSVERPDGSNFTLKIRSTKLEDSAMYFCASRDRGLYNEQFFGPGTRLTVL.

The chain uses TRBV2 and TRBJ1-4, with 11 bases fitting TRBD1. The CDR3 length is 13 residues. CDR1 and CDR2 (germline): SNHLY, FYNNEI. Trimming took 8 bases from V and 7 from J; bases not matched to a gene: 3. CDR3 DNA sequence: TGTGCCAGCGGGACAGGGGGAGGTGAAAAACTGTTTTTT. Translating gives CASGTGGGEKLFF.

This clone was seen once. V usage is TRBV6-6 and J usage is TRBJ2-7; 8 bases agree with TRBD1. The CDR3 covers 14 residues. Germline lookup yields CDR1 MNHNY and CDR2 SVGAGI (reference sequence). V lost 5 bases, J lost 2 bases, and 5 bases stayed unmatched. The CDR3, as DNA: TGTGCCAGCAGTGTTTACAGGGGGACCTACGAGCAGTACTTC. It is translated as CASSVYRGTYEQYF.

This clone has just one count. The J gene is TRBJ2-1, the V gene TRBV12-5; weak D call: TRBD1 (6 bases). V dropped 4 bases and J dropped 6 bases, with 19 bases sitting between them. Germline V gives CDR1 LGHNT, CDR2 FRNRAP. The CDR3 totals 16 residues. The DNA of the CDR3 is TGTGCTAGTGGTTACCTATTGGGGGCGGGTGGCAATGAGCAGTTCTTC. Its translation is CASGYLLGAGGNEQFF.

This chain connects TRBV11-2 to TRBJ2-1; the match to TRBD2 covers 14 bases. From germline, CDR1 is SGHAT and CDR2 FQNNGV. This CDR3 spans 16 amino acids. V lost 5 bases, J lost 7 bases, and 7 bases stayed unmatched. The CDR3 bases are TGTGCCAGCAGCCCAACCGGGACTAGCGGGAGAAATGAGCAGTTCTTC. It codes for CASSPTGTSGRNEQFF.

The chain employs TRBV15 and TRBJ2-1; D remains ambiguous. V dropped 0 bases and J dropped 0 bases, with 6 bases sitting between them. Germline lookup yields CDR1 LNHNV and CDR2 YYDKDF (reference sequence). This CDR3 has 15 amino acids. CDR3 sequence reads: CATSRDPSSYNEQFF. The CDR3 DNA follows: TGTGCCACCAGCAGAGATCCGAGCTCCTACAATGAGCAGTTCTTC.

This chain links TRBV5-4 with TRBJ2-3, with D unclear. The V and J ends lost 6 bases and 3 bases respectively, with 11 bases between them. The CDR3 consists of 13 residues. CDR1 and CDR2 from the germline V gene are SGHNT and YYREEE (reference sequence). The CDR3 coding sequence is TGTGCCAGCACAGTCCCCGAGACAGATACGCAGTATTTT. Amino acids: CASTVPETDTQYF.

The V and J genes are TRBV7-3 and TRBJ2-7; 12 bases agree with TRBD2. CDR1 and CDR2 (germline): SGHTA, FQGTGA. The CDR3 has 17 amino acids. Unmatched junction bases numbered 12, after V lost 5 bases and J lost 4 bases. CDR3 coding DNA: TGTGCCAGCAGCCCATCTCCTAGCGGGAGGGCCGGTTACGAGCAGTACTTC. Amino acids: CASSPSPSGRAGYEQYF.

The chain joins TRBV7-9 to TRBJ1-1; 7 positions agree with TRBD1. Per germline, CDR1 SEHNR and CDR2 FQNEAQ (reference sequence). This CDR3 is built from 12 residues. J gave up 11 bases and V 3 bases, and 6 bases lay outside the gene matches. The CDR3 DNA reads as TGTGCCAGCAGCTTCGCAGGGGGGGCTGCTTTCTTT. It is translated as CASSFAGGAAFF.

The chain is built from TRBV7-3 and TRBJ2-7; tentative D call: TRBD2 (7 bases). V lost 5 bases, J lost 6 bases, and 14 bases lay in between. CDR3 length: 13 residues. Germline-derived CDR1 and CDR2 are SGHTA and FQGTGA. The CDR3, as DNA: TGTGCCAGCAGCCCCGGGGGGCAGGTCGAGCAGTACTTC. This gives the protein CASSPGGQVEQYF.

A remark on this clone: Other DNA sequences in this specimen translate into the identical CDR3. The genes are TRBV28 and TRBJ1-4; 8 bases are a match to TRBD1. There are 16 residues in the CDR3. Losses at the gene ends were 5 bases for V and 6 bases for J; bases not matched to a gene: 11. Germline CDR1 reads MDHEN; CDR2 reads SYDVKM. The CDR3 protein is CASSPIWGTGDEKLFF. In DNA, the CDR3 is TGTGCCAGCAGTCCCATTTGGGGGACAGGAGATGAAAAACTGTTTTTT.

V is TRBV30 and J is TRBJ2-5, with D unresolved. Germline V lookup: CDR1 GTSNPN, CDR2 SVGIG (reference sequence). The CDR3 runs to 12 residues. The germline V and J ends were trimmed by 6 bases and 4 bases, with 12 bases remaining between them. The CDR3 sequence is CACGSPGETQYF. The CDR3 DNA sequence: TGTGCCTGTGGGTCCCCGGGAGAGACCCAGTACTTC.

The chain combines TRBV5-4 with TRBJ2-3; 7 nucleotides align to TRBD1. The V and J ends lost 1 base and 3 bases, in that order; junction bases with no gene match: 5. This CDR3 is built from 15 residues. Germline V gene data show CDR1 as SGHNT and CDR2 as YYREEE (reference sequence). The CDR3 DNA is TGTGCCAGCAGCTTGCCGGGACAGCTGACAGATACGCAGTATTTT. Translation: CASSLPGQLTDTQYF.

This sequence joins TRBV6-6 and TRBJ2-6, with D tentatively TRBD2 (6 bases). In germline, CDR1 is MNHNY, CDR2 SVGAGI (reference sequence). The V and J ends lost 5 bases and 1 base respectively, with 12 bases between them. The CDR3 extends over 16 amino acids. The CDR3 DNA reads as TGTGCCAGCAGTCCACGGACTATATCTGGGGCCAACGTCCTGACTTTC. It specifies CASSPRTISGANVLTF.

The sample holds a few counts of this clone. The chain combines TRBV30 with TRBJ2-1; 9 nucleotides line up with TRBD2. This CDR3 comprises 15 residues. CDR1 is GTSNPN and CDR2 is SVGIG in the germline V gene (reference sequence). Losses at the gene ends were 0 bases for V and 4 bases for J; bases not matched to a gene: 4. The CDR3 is CAWSVLAGGYNEQFF. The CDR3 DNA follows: TGTGCCTGGAGTGTACTTGCGGGAGGGTACAATGAGCAGTTCTTC.

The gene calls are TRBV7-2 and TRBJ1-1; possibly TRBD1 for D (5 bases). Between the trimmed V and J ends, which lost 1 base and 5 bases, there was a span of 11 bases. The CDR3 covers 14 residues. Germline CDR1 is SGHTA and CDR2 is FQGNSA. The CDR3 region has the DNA TGTGCCAGCAGCTTAGGTCCGGAGGGGACTGAAGCTTTCTTT. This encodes CASSLGPEGTEAFF.

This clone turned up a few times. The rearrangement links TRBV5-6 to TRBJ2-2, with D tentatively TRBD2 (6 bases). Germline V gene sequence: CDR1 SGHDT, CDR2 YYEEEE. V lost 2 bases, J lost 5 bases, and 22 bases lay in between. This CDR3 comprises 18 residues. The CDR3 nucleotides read TGTGCCAGCAGCTTATTGCGGGATGGGTCTGATTTGACCGGGGAGCTGTTTTTT. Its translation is CASSLLRDGSDLTGELFF.